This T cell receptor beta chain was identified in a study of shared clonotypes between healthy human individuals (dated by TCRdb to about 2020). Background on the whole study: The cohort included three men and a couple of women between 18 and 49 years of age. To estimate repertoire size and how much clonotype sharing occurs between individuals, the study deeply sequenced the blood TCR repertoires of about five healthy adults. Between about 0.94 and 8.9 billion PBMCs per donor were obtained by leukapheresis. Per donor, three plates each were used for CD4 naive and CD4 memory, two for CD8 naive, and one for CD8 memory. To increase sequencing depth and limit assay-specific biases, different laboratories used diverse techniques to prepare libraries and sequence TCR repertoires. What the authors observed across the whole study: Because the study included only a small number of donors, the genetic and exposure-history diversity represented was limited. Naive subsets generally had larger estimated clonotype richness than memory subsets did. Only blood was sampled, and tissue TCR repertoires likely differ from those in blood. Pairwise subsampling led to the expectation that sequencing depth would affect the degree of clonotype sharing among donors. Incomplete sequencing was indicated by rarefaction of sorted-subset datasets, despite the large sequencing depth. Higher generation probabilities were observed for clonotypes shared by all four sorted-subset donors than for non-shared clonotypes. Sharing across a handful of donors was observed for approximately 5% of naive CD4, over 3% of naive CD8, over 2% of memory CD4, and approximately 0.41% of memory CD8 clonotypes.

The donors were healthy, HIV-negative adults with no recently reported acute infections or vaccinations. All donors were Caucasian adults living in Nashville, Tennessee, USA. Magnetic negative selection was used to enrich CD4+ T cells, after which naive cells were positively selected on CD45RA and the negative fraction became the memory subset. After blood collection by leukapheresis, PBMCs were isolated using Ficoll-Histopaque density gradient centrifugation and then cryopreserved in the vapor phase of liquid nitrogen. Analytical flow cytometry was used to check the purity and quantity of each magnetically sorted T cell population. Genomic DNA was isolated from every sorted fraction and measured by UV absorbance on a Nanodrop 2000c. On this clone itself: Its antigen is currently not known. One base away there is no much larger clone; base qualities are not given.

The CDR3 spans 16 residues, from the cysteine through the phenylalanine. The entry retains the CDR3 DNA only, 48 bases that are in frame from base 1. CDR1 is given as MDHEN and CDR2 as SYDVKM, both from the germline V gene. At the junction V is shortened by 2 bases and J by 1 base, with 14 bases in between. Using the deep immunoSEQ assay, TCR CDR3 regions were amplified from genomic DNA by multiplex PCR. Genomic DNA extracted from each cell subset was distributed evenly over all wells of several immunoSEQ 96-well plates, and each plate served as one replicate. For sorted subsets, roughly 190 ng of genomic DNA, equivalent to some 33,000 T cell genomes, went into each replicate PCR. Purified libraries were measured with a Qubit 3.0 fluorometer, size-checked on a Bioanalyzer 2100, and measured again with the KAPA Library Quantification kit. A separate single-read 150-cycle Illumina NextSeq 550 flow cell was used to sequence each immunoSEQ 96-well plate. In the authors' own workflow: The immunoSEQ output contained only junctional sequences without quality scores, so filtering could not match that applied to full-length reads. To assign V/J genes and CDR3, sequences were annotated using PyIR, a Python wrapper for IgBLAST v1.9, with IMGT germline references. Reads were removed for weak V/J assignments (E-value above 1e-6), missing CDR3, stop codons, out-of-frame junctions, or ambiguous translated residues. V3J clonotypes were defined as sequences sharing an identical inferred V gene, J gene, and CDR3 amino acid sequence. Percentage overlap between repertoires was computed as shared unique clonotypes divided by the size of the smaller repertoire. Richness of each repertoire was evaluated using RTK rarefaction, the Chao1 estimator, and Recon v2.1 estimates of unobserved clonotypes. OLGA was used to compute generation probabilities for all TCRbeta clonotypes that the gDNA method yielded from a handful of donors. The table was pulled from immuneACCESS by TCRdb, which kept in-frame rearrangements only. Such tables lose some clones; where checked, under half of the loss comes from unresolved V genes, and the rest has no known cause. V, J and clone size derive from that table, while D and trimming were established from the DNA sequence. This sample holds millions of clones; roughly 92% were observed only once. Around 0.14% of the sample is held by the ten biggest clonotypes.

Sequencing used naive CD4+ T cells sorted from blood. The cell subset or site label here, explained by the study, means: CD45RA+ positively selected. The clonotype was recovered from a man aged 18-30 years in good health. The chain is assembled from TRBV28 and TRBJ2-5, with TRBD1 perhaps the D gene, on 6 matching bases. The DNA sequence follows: TGTGCCAGCAGTTTAAGGTTGGCAGGGGTCCAAGAGACCCAGTACTTC. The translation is CASSLRLAGVQETQYF.